The 22 T cell receptor beta chains listed next were all sequenced from one sample in a study of T cell responses to AZD1222 COVID-19 vaccine. Only in-frame clones appear in the TCRdb table, and some are missing; sequencing was by immunoSEQ multiplex PCR. The sample has over 150,000 clones; over 80% are singletons. The input for sequencing was peripheral blood, taken on day 0 of AZD1222 vaccination. The receptor source for this set is an adult in good health.

The chain recombines TRBV10-3 with TRBJ2-7, with 11 bases aligning to TRBD1. J was trimmed by 0 bases and V by 11 bases; bases with no gene match: 12. The CDR3 is 16 amino acids. Germline CDR1 and CDR2: ENHRY and SYGVKD. CDR3 sequence: CAPGQGATPYSYEQYF. As DNA, the CDR3 is TGTGCCCCTGGACAGGGGGCGACGCCTTACTCCTACGAGCAGTACTTC.

The V call is TRBV3-1 (or the pseudogene TRBV3-2), the J call TRBJ2-5; a weak D match, TRBD1 (7 bases). The V end lost 4 bases, the J end lost 0 bases, and 21 bases lay between the germline ends. This CDR3 spans 18 amino acids. CDR1 is LGHDT and CDR2 is YNNKEL in the germline V gene (reference sequence). CDR3 nucleotide sequence: TGTGCCAGCAGCCCAGGGGGTCGTAGCGGAGAGTACCAAGAGACCCAGTACTTC. This translates into CASSPGGRSGEYQETQYF.

This chain links TRBV10-2 with TRBJ1-4; 7 nucleotides agree with TRBD1. Germline CDR1 and CDR2: WSHSY and SAAADI. The CDR3 sequence is 14 residues long. V trimming: 5 bases; J trimming: 7 bases; junction bases outside the gene matches: 7. The chain's CDR3 is CASSTQGPGEKLFF. The CDR3 DNA reads as TGCGCCAGCAGTACACAGGGGCCGGGTGAAAAACTGTTTTTT.

CDR3 nucleotides: TGCGCCAGCAGCCCCGACCCAAATCAGCCCCAGCATTTT. Translating it yields CASSPDPNQPQHF. This chain uses TRBV4-1 with TRBJ1-5, with no clear D. There are 13 residues in the CDR3. CDR1 is MGHRA, CDR2 YSYEKL, per germline. V was cut by 4 bases and J by 4 bases, with 8 bases left in between.

The CDR3 sequence: CASSITSGPYNEQFF. The CDR3 region has the DNA TGTGCCAGCAGCATAACTAGCGGCCCTTACAATGAGCAGTTCTTC. The rearrangement links TRBV7-2 to TRBJ2-1; 8 nucleotides line up with TRBD2. V was pared by 5 bases and J by 4 bases, with 7 bases of the junction left unmatched. Germline CDR1 is SGHTA and CDR2 is FQGNSA. The CDR3 spans 15 residues.

The chain has TRBV19 and TRBJ1-3; the D gene is possibly TRBD1 (6 bases). CDR1 is LNHDA, CDR2 SQIVND, per germline (reference sequence). There are 15 residues in the CDR3. Trimming pared 9 bases from V and 4 bases from J, leaving 19 bases between. In DNA, the CDR3 is TGTGCCAGCCGCAGTGGGGGCCCCGGAGGAAACACCATATATTTT. Protein product: CASRSGGPGGNTIYF.

This clone was counted a single time. The chain has TRBV5-4 and TRBJ1-2; D remains ambiguous. Germline V gene lookup returns CDR1 SGHNT and CDR2 YYREEE (reference sequence). V was trimmed by 1 base and J by 3 bases, leaving 10 bases between them. The CDR3 is 14 amino acids. The CDR3 DNA reads TGTGCCAGCAGCTTGAGCGGGAAGGACTATGGCTACACCTTC. Translation gives CASSLSGKDYGYTF.

This clone was seen only once. The chain combines TRBV19 with TRBJ1-1; 10 positions agree with TRBD1. The CDR3 has 17 amino acids. Germline V gene data show CDR1 as LNHDA and CDR2 as SQIVND (reference sequence). V gave up 7 bases and J gave up 4 bases; unmatched junction bases: 15. The CDR3 DNA reads as TGTGCCAGTACCCTCGATCTGGGACAGGGGTTTTTCACTGAAGCTTTCTTT. It yields the protein CASTLDLGQGFFTEAFF.

The genes are TRBV5-6 and TRBJ1-2; weak D call: TRBD1 (6 bases). The CDR3 consists of 13 residues. V was pared by 0 bases and J by 4 bases, with 7 bases between. Germline V gives CDR1 SGHDT, CDR2 YYEEEE. CDR3 in amino acids: CASSLVGGYGYTF. The CDR3 nucleotides read TGTGCCAGCAGCTTGGTAGGGGGCTATGGCTACACCTTC.

V gene TRBV5-5 combines with J gene TRBJ2-1; 10 nucleotides agree with TRBD2. The germline gives CDR1 SGHKS, CDR2 YYEKEE (reference sequence). J gave up 0 bases and V 4 bases, and 13 bases lay outside the gene matches. There are 19 residues in the CDR3. Here the CDR3 DNA reads TGTGCCAGCAGCCTCTCCGTTAGCGGGGGGTATAGCTCCTACAATGAGCAGTTCTTC. This codes for CASSLSVSGGYSSYNEQFF.

J is TRBJ1-5 and V is TRBV18; D is undetermined. Germline V gene lookup returns CDR1 KGHSH and CDR2 LQKENI. The ends were cut back, 3 bases at V and 5 bases at J, with 8 bases in the middle. The CDR3 runs to 13 residues. The CDR3 region has the DNA TGTGCCAGCTCACCGGGGTCCCATCAGCCCCAGCATTTT. Amino acids: CASSPGSHQPQHF.

The chain couples TRBV6-5 to TRBJ2-7; TRBD1 matches at 9 bases. CDR3 size: 15 residues. V was pared by 6 bases and J by 4 bases, with 10 bases of the junction left unmatched. CDR1 is MNHEY and CDR2 is SVGAGI in the germline V gene. The CDR3 DNA reads TGTGCCAGCAGCTCCCGGACAGGGGTAAGGTACGAGCAGTACTTC. Translated: CASSSRTGVRYEQYF.

The chain carries TRBV9 and TRBJ2-3; D is uncertain. CDR1 and CDR2 from the germline V gene are SGDLS and YYNGEE. V was trimmed by 0 bases and J by 2 bases, leaving 10 bases between them. The length of the CDR3 is 15 residues. The CDR3 coding sequence is TGTGCCAGCAGCGTAGTTGGCGGTTCCACAGATACGCAGTATTTT. Residues: CASSVVGGSTDTQYF.

CDR3 in DNA: TGTGCCAGCTGGGGACAGCGTACTGGGGCCAACGTCCTGACTTTC. Encoded protein: CASWGQRTGANVLTF. V and J are TRBV2 and TRBJ2-6, with 7 bases fitting TRBD1. The CDR3 totals 15 residues. After removal of 8 bases from V and 2 bases from J, the junction contained 6 bases not matched to a gene. The germline CDR1 and CDR2 sequences are SNHLY and FYNNEI.

This sequence joins TRBV28 and TRBJ1-1, with D perhaps TRBD1 (5 bases). CDR3 size: 15 residues. With 5 bases removed from V and 6 bases from J, the gap between germline ends came to 19 bases. CDR1 and CDR2 from the germline V gene are MDHEN and SYDVKM. The CDR3 region has the DNA TGTGCCAGCAGTCCCCCGGGGGATATAAAGGCTGAAGCTTTCTTT. Translating gives CASSPPGDIKAEAFF.

The chain recombines TRBV4-1 with TRBJ2-3, with D unclear. Between the trimmed V and J ends, which lost 1 base and 4 bases, there was a span of 3 bases. This CDR3 comprises 12 residues. The germline V gene has CDR1 MGHRA and CDR2 YSYEKL. CDR3 amino acids: CASSQGADTQYF. The DNA for the CDR3 is TGCGCCAGCAGCCAAGGTGCAGATACGCAGTATTTT.

The chain uses TRBV14 and TRBJ2-7; D unresolved. The CDR3 covers 11 residues. V lost 3 bases and J 2 bases, leaving 2 bases between the germline ends. Per the germline V gene, CDR1 is SGHDN and CDR2 is FVKESK. The CDR3 protein is CASSHAYEQYF. For the CDR3, the DNA is TGTGCCAGCAGCCATGCCTACGAGCAGTACTTC.

The gene calls are TRBV7-9 and TRBJ2-2; no firm D call. Germline V gene sequence: CDR1 SEHNR, CDR2 FQNEAQ (reference sequence). The CDR3 is 12 residues long. The ends were cut back, 5 bases at V and 2 bases at J, with 3 bases in the middle. The CDR3 sequence: CASSLNTGELFF. CDR3 coding DNA: TGTGCCAGCAGCCTAAACACCGGGGAGCTGTTTTTT. Using reference TRBV7-9 and TRBJ2-2 for the parts outside the CDR3, the full variable domain is DTGVSQNPRHKITKRGQNVTFRCDPISEHNRLYWYRQTLGQGPEFLTYFQNEAQLEKSRLLSDRFSAERPKGSFSTLEIQRTEQGDSAMYLCASSLNTGELFFGEGSRLTVL.

The genes are TRBV15 and TRBJ1-5; D is possibly TRBD1 (5 bases). The CDR3 covers 14 residues. Trimming stripped 1 base from V and 7 bases from J, with 11 bases between. The germline CDR1 and CDR2 sequences are LNHNV and YYDKDF (reference sequence). This CDR3 is CATSRVSGEQPQHF. In nucleotides, the CDR3 is TGTGCCACCAGCAGAGTGTCGGGGGAACAGCCCCAGCATTTT.

V is TRBV7-7 and J is TRBJ2-2, with D possibly being TRBD2 (5 bases). Germline values: CDR1 SSHAT, CDR2 FNYEAQ (reference sequence). With 4 bases removed from V and 2 bases from J, the gap between germline ends came to 11 bases. This CDR3 has 15 residues. The CDR3 bases are TGTGCCAGCAGCTCCTCCGGGGTAAACACCGGGGAGCTGTTTTTT. Residues: CASSSSGVNTGELFF.

V is TRBV7-2 and J is TRBJ2-5, with TRBD2 as a possible D gene (6 bases). Trimming removed 8 bases from V and 5 bases from J, with 18 bases in between. The CDR3 has 14 residues. In germline, CDR1 is SGHTA, CDR2 FQGNSA. Here the CDR3 reads CASRRAGGSETQYF. For the CDR3, the DNA is TGTGCCAGCCGGCGGGCAGGAGGGTCCGAGACCCAGTACTTC.

The chain carries TRBV28 and TRBJ1-2; no clear D gene. The CDR3 has 13 residues. In germline, CDR1 is MDHEN, CDR2 SYDVKM. V lost 3 bases and J 8 bases, leaving 13 bases between the germline ends. This chain's CDR3 is CASSLPSAGGYTF. In DNA, the CDR3 is TGTGCCAGCAGTTTGCCGTCCGCTGGGGGCTACACCTTC.